The 2 T cell receptor beta chains below were found in one sample sequenced in a study of early T cells in non-severe SARS-CoV-2 infection. MiXCR was run by TCRdb on the 5' RACE reads, yielding one entry per CDR3 protein. Altogether 40,000 to 50,000 distinct CDR3 sequences are present, roughly an eighth being singletons, with the ten largest covering roughly 10%. Sequenced material: whole blood. The receptor source for this set is an adult who was a healthcare worker with PCR-confirmed SARS-CoV-2 infection or an uninfected control (not recorded which).

The table lists this clonotype with many counts. This chain joins TRBV12-3 or TRBV12-4 and TRBJ1-1; no clear D gene. Deletions cut 3 bases from V and 5 bases from J, with 10 bases between. This CDR3 is 13 amino acids long. DNA for the CDR3: TGTGCCAGCAGTTTGATTCCTAGGACTGAAGCTTTCTTT. Residues: CASSLIPRTEAFF.

The sample holds many counts of this clonotype. The chain carries TRBV11-2 and TRBJ2-7; 7 positions match TRBD1. J was trimmed by 2 bases and V by 4 bases; bases with no gene match: 8. This CDR3 is built from 15 residues. The germline V gene encodes CDR1 SGHAT and CDR2 FQNNGV. The CDR3 loop is CASSSRTGYAYEQYF. The CDR3, as DNA: TGTGCCAGCAGCTCGAGGACAGGATATGCCTACGAGCAGTACTTC.